The rows below give T cell receptor beta chains drawn from one sample of a study of T-cell reconstitution after alpha-beta-depleted transplantation in children. TCRdb used MiXCR to reprocess the PCR reads, holding one entry per CDR3 protein. The sample contains fewer than 4,500 distinct CDR3 sequences, roughly an eighth of which appear only once. This specimen was PBMCs, mostly from graft donor cells, taken 60 days after TCRalphabeta/CD19-depleted stem cell transplant. The receptors shown here come from a male patient aged 2 to 9 who had a stem cell transplant for acute lymphoblastic leukemia, so the T cells may come from the graft donor. The CDR3 runs from the conserved cysteine through the conserved F or W. The D gene is left open where the match is weak. Size values are once, few and many counts, or a class for expanded clones, and some rows have none.

v_call	clone_size	d_call	j_call	cdr3_nt	cdr3_aa
TRBV7-9	many	-	TRBJ1-1	TGTGCCAGCAGCTATGGGGCCCTCGCCAATAACACTGAAGCTTTCTTT	CASSYGALANNTEAFF
TRBV7-9	-	-	TRBJ1-1	TGTGCCAGCAGCTTGCGTTACACTGAAGCTTTCTTT	CASSLRYTEAFF
TRBV9	many	-	TRBJ1-3	TGTGCCAGCAGCGCAAGGCATGACTCTGGAAACACCATATATTTT	CASSARHDSGNTIYF
TRBV3-1	few	TRBD1	TRBJ2-7	TGTGCCTCCACCCAAGATGGACAGGGAATGAGGTCCTACGAGCAGTACTTC	CASTQDGQGMRSYEQYF
TRBV5-8	many	-	TRBJ2-3	TGTGCCAGCAGCCCCCGGGCAGGCCCCAAAGTCAGGTATTTT	CASSPRAGPKVRYF
TRBV14	-	-	TRBJ2-3	TGTGCCAGCAGCCCCGGGATCAGCTGCGCAGGATTAATCACAGATACGCAGTATTTT	CASSPGISCAGLITDTQYF
TRBV20-1	many	-	TRBJ2-1	TGCAGTGCCCTGACTGGCTCTTACAATGAGCAGTTCTTC	CSALTGSYNEQFF
TRBV7-9	medium-sized	-	TRBJ2-7	TGTGCCAGCAGCTTAGTAGGGGCAGGGACCCTCTACGAGCAGTACTTC	CASSLVGAGTLYEQYF
TRBV7-9	many	-	TRBJ1-2	TGTGCCAGCAGCCCCGACAGACCCTATGGCTACACCTTC	CASSPDRPYGYTF
TRBV25-1	many	-	TRBJ2-1	TGTGCCAGCAGTGGGCGGCGAAGCTCCTACAATGAGCAGTTCTTC	CASSGRRSSYNEQFF
TRBV3-1	once	TRBD1	TRBJ1-1	TGTGCCTGCTGCCAGGACAGGACGTGGGGTACTGAAGCTTTCTTT	CACCQDRTWGTEAFF
TRBV28	many	-	TRBJ2-2	TGTGCCAGCAGTTTTTCCAACACCGGGGAGCTGTTTTTT	CASSFSNTGELFF
TRBV7-2	many	TRBD2	TRBJ2-1	TGTGCCAGCAGCGCTCGGACAGCTGGCCTAGCGGGGGGGAACAATGAGCAGTTCTTC	CASSARTAGLAGGNNEQFF
TRBV14	many	-	TRBJ2-2	TGTGCCAGCAGCCCAAGGACCACCGGGGAGCTGTTTTTT	CASSPRTTGELFF
TRBV6-2/TRBV6-3	medium-sized	-	TRBJ1-2	TGTGCCAGCAGTCGCCCTGACTCCGGCGGCTACACCTTC	CASSRPDSGGYTF
TRBV20-1	many	-	TRBJ2-1	TGCAGTGCTAGGGAGGGAAATAATGAGCAGTTCTTC	CSAREGNNEQFF
TRBV19	many	-	TRBJ1-2	TGTGCCAGTAGGGACTATGGCTACACCTTC	CASRDYGYTF
TRBV5-1	large	-	TRBJ1-1	TGCGCCAGCAGCTTGCGGTCCCAATTTAGTCGCGCGAACACTGAAGCTTTCTTT	CASSLRSQFSRANTEAFF
TRBV7-2	large	-	TRBJ1-5	TGTGCCAGCAAGGTCAACCAGCATTTT	CASKVNQHF
TRBV9	many	TRBD2	TRBJ2-1	TGTGCCAGCAGCGAGATAGCGGGAGACTACAATGAGCAGTTCTTC	CASSEIAGDYNEQFF
TRBV5-1	many	-	TRBJ1-5	TGCGCCAGCAGCTTGGAGGGGGGAACCAATCAGCCCCAGCATTTT	CASSLEGGTNQPQHF
TRBV29-1	once	TRBD1	TRBJ2-1	TGCAGCGCTGGACAGGCGTACAATGAGCAGTTCTTC	CSAGQAYNEQFF
TRBV29-1	medium-sized	TRBD2	TRBJ2-5	TGCAGCGTGGCCCGGCGGGGGGTCGGGGAGACCCAGTACTTC	CSVARRGVGETQYF
TRBV5-4	many	TRBD2	TRBJ2-5	TGTGCCAGCAGCCCATTAGCGGGGGGGGGGGCCCAGTACTTC	CASSPLAGGGAQYF
TRBV5-6	many	-	TRBJ1-1	TGTGCCAGCAGCTTGGTTGGGTTAACTGAAGCTTTCTTT	CASSLVGLTEAFF
TRBV29-1	many	-	TRBJ2-1	TGCAGCGTTGCGACGAGAAGTGGGAATGAGCAGTTCTTC	CSVATRSGNEQFF
TRBV5-1	many	-	TRBJ2-2	TGCGCCAGCAGCTTGACAACGAACACCGGGGAGCTGTTTTTT	CASSLTTNTGELFF
TRBV7-9	many	TRBD2	TRBJ2-7	TGTGCCAGCTTAGGACTAGCGGGGGTTTACGAGCAGTACTTC	CASLGLAGVYEQYF
TRBV7-5	-	-	TRBJ2-5	-	CSSAPAVGWQGLQETQYF
TRBV3-1	medium-sized	-	TRBJ2-1	TGTGCCAGCAGCGGGCAAAGAGGGGTAAGAGAGCAGTTCTTC	CASSGQRGVREQFF
TRBV5-1	many	-	TRBJ2-7	TGCGCCAGCAGTTCGAGTGGTTACGAGCAGTACTTC	CASSSSGYEQYF
TRBV15	medium-sized	-	TRBJ2-7	TGTGCCACCAGCAGAGAGGGCCATCCTCTTAGGGAGCAGTACTTC	CATSREGHPLREQYF
TRBV19	many	-	TRBJ2-7	TGTGCCAGTAGTATCACGGCGGGGGCCCTTTACGAGCAGTACTTC	CASSITAGALYEQYF
TRBV7-8	many	-	TRBJ2-1	TGTGCCAGCAGCCGAGGGCCCCTGAGGAGCTCCTACAATGAGCAGTTCTTC	CASSRGPLRSSYNEQFF
TRBV7-9	many	-	TRBJ1-2	TGTGCCAGCAGCGCCGGTTGGCGCTTTAACTATGGCTACACCTTC	CASSAGWRFNYGYTF
TRBV4-2	few	-	TRBJ2-3	TGTGCCAGCAGCCCCGGGACTCTCGGCGCAGGATTAATCACAGATACGCAGTATTTT	CASSPGTLGAGLITDTQYF
TRBV28	many	-	TRBJ2-2	TGTGCCAGCAGAAAGACAGCCACCGGGGAGCTGTTTTTT	CASRKTATGELFF
TRBV29-1	many	-	TRBJ1-6	TGCAGCGTCCGGGACGGGAATAATTCACCCCTCCACTTT	CSVRDGNNSPLHF
TRBV20-1	medium-sized	-	TRBJ1-1	TGCAGTGCCGGGGCGGGGTGGGACACTGAAGCTTTCTTT	CSAGAGWDTEAFF
TRBV10-3	-	-	TRBJ2-3	TGTGCCATGGGCCCCGGGACTCGCTGGGCAGGATTAATCACAGATACGCAGTATTTT	CAMGPGTRWAGLITDTQYF
TRBV13	medium-sized	TRBD2	TRBJ2-1	TGTGCCTGCCGGGCCCCGGGGGGTAGTGAGCAGTTCTTC	CACRAPGGSEQFF
TRBV12-3/TRBV12-4	many	-	TRBJ1-5	TGTGCCAGCAGTTTCAGGAGATATAGCAATCAGCCCCAGCATTTT	CASSFRRYSNQPQHF
TRBV7-9	many	TRBD1	TRBJ1-5	TGTGCCAGCAGCCTTTGGACAGGGTCAGTCAATCAGCCCCAGCATTTT	CASSLWTGSVNQPQHF
TRBV24-1	many	TRBD2	TRBJ2-3	TGTGCCACCAGTGATTCCCGTCGGGCGGGGGGTGCAGATACGCAGTATTTT	CATSDSRRAGGADTQYF